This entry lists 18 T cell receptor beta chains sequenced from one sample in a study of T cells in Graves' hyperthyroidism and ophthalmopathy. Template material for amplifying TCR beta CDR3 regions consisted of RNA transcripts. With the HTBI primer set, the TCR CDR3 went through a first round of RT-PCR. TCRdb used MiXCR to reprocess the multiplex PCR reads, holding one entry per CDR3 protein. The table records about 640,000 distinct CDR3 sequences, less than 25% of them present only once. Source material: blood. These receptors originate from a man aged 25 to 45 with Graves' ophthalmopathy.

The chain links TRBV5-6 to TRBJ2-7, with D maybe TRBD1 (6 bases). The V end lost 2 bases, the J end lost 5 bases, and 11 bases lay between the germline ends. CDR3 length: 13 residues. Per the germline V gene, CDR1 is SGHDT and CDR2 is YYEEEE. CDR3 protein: CASSFGTKNEQYF. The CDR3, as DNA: TGTGCCAGCAGCTTCGGGACAAAAAACGAGCAGTACTTC.

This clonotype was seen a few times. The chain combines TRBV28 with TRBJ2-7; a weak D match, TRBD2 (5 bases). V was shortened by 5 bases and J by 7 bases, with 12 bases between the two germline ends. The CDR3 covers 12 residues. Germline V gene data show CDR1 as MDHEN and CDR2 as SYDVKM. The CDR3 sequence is CASSHRTGEQYF. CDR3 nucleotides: TGTGCCAGCAGTCACCGGACGGGGGAGCAGTACTTC.

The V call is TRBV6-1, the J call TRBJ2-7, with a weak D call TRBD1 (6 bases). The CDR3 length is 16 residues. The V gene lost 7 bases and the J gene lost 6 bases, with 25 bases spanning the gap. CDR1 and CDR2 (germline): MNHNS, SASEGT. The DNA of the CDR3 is TGTGCCAGCACCCCTCTTTGGACAGCATCCAACCCCGAGCAGTACTTC. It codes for CASTPLWTASNPEQYF.

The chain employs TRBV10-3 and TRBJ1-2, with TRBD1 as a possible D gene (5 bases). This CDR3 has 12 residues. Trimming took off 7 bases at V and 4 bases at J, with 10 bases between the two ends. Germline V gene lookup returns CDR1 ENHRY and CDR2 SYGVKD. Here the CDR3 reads CAITGDRYGYTF. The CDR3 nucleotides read TGTGCCATCACCGGGGACCGCTATGGCTACACCTTC.

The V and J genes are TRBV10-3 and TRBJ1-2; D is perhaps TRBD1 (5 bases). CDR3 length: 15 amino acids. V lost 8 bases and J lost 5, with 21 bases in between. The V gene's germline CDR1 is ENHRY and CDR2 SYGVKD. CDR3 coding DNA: TGTGCCATCCGAGAGCTAAACGGGACGGTATATGGCTACACCTTC. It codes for CAIRELNGTVYGYTF.

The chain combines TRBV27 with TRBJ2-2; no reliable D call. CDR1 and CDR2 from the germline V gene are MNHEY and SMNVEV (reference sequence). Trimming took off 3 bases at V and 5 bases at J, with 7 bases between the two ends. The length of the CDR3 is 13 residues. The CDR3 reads CASSFAKTGELFF. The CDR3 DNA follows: TGTGCCAGCAGTTTCGCTAAAACCGGGGAGCTGTTTTTT.

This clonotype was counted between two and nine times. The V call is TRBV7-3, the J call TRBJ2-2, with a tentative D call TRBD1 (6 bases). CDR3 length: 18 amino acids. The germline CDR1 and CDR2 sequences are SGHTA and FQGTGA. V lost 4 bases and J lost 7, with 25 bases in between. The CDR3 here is CASSSSPYRDGPDGELFF. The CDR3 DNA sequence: TGTGCCAGCAGCTCTAGCCCCTACAGGGATGGCCCCGACGGGGAGCTGTTTTTT.

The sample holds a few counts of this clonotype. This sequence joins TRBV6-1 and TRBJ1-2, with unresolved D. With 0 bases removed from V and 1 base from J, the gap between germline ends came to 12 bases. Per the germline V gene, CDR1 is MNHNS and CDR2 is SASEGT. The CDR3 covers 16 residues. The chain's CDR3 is CASSEAKAGLNYGYTF. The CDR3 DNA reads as TGTGCCAGCAGTGAAGCGAAGGCAGGACTTAACTATGGCTACACCTTC.

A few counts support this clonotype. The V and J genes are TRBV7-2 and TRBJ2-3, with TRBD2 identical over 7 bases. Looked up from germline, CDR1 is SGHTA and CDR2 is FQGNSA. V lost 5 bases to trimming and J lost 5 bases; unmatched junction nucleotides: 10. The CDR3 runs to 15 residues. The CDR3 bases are TGTGCCAGCAGCCCGATGGGCCTAGCGGAAGATACGCAGTATTTT. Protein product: CASSPMGLAEDTQYF.

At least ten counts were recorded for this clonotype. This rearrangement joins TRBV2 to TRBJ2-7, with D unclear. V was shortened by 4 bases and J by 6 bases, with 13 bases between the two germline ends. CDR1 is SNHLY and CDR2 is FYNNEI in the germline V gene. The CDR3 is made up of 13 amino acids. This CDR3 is CASSAAPSGEQYF. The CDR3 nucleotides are TGTGCCAGCAGTGCGGCCCCCTCAGGCGAGCAGTACTTC.

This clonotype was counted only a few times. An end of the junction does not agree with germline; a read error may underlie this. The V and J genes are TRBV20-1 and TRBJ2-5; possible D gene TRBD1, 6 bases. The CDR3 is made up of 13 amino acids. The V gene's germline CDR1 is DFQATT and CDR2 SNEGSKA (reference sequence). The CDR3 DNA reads TGCAGTGCTAACAGGGTCAGTCGAGAGACCCAGCACTTC. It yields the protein CSANRVSRETQHF.

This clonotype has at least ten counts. CDR3 in amino acids: CASRLGGRDNQPQHF. The DNA of the CDR3 is TGTGCCAGCAGGTTGGGGGGGCGCGACAATCAGCCCCAGCATTTT. The rearrangement links TRBV28 to TRBJ1-5, with D tentatively TRBD1 (6 bases). The germline gives CDR1 MDHEN, CDR2 SYDVKM. This CDR3 spans 15 amino acids. V was cut by 6 bases and J by 3 bases, with 15 bases left in between.

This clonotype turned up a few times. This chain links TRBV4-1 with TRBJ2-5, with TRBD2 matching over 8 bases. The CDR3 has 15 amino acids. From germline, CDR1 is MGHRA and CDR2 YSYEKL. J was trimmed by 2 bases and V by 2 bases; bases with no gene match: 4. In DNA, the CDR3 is TGCGCCAGCAGCCAAATAGGGACTAGTCAAGAGACCCAGTACTTC. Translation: CASSQIGTSQETQYF.

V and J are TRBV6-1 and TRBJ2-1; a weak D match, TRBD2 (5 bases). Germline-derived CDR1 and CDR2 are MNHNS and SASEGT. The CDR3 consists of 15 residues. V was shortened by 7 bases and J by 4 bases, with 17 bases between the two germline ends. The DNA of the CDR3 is TGTGCCAGCAAAACGTCGGGAAATATGTACAATGAGCAGTTCTTC. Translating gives CASKTSGNMYNEQFF.

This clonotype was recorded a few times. DNA for the CDR3: TGTGCCAGCAGCCATGGCGGAGAAGCTTTCTTT. It yields the protein CASSHGGEAFF. V and J are TRBV3-1 and TRBJ1-1; D is undetermined. Deletions cut 3 bases from V and 8 bases from J, with 7 bases between. The CDR3 runs 11 residues. Germline V gene sequence: CDR1 LGHDT, CDR2 YNNKEL (reference sequence).

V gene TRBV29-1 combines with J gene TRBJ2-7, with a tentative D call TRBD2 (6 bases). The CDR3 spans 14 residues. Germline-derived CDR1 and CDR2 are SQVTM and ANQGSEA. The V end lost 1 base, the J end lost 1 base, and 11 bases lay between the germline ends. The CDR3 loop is CSVEGWAGSYEQYF. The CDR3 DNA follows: TGCAGCGTTGAAGGCTGGGCGGGATCCTACGAGCAGTACTTC.

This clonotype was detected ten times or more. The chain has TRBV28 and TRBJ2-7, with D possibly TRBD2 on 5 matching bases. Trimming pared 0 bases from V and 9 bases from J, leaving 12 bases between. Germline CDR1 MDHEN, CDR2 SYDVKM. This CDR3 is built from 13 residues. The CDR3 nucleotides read TGTGCCAGCAGTTTATGGGCGGCTCGGGGGCAGTACTTC. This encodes CASSLWAARGQYF.

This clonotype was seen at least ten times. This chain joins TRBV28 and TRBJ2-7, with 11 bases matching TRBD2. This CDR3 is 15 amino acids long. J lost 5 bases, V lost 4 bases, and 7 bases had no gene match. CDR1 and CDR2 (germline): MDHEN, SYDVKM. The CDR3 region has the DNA TGTGCCAGCAGTTCCCTAGCGGGAGGTAGCGACGAGCAGTACTTC. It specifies CASSSLAGGSDEQYF.